The clone carrying this T cell receptor beta chain was found many times. Its antigen is undetermined. Researchers tagged individual cDNA molecules with unique molecular identifiers. Via MiXCR, TCRdb re-called the 5' RACE reads, giving one row per CDR3 protein. This table holds tens of thousands of distinct CDR3 sequences, about a sixth found once. Trimming cost V 2 bases and J 4 bases; bases outside gene matches: 3. This CDR3 is built from 16 residues. Per germline, CDR1 SGDLS and CDR2 YYNGEE. The data originate from a study of early T cells in non-severe SARS-CoV-2 infection. Study overall: The input, bulk RNA from unsorted whole blood, was sequenced, and chains were unpaired. Study-level findings and limits: Lookups in VDJdb leaned toward anti-spike CD8 responses and missed private and CD4 specificities.

The clonotype originates from an adult who was a healthcare worker with PCR-confirmed SARS-CoV-2 infection or an uninfected control (not recorded which). Sequenced input: whole blood. V is TRBV9 and J is TRBJ2-1; 13 bases align to TRBD2. The CDR3 loop reads CASSVGLAGEYNEQFF. The CDR3 DNA reads TGTGCCAGCAGCGTTGGACTAGCGGGAGAATACAATGAGCAGTTCTTC.